The sequence of this T cell receptor beta chain was determined in a study of T cell repertoires in cytomegalovirus infection. In the study overall: CMV infection together with matching HLA type was indicated by public TCR beta signatures. Study-level findings and limits: CMV-specific HLA-C-restricted TCR beta clonotypes dominated the ex vivo response.

TCRdb ran MiXCR on the reads and lists one entry per CDR3 protein. In the table there are around 450,000 distinct CDR3 sequences, roughly 30% of which are singletons. This clonotype has a count of ten or more. Its antigen remains unidentified. The CDR3 spans 12 residues. Per germline, CDR1 SGHVS and CDR2 FQNEAQ. The germline V and J ends were trimmed by 4 bases and 7 bases, with 11 bases remaining between them. Material for sequencing was PBMCs. This chain connects TRBV7-8 to TRBJ2-7, with D maybe TRBD1 (5 bases). This clonotype was obtained from a human donor in good health (CMV status not recorded). Some clones in this sample may be carry-over from other donors' samples. CDR3 region: CASSSSSGEQYF. CDR3 DNA: TGTGCCAGCAGCTCCAGTTCAGGGGAGCAGTACTTC. The complete variable domain, with remaining parts taken from reference TRBV7-8 and TRBJ2-7, reads GAGVSQSPRYKVAKRGQDVALRCDPISGHVSLFWYQQALGQGPEFLTYFQNEAQLDKSGLPSDRFFAERPEGSVSTLKIQRTQQEDSAVYLCASSSSSGEQYFGPGTRLTVT.